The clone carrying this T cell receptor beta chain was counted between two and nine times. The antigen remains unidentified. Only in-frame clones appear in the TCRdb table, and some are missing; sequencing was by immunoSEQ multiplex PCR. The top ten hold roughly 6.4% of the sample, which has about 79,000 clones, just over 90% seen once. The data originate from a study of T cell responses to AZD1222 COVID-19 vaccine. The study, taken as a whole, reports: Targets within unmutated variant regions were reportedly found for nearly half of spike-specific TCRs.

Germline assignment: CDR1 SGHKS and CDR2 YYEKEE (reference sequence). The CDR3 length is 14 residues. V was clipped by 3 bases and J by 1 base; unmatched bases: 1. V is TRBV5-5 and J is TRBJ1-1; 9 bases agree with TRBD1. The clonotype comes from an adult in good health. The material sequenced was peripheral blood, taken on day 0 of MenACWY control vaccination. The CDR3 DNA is TGTGCCAGCAGCTGGGACAGGGCGAACACTGAAGCTTTCTTT. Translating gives CASSWDRANTEAFF.